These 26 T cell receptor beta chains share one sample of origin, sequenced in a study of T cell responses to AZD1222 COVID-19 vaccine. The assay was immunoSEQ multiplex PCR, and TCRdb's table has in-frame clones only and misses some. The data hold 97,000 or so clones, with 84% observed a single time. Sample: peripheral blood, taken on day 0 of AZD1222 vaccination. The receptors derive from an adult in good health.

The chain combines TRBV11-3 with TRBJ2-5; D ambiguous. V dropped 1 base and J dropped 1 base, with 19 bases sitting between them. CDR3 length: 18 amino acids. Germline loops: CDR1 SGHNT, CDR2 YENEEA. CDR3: CASSLVSSRIVAQETQYF. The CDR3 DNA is TGTGCCAGCAGCTTAGTATCGTCTAGAATTGTGGCCCAAGAGACCCAGTACTTC.

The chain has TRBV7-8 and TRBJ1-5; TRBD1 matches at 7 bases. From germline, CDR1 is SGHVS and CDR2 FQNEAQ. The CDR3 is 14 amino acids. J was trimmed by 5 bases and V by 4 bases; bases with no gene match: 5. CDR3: CASSSTGFHQPQHF. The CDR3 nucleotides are TGTGCCAGCAGCTCGACAGGGTTTCATCAGCCCCAGCATTTT.

The CDR3 DNA is TGTGCCAGCAGCTTAGATGCGGGGGGCCAGGAGACCCAGTACTTC. It yields the protein CASSLDAGGQETQYF. This chain links TRBV11-2 with TRBJ2-5, with TRBD2 identical over 8 bases. CDR1 is SGHAT, CDR2 FQNNGV, per germline. V was pared by 0 bases and J by 5 bases, with 5 bases of the junction left unmatched. The CDR3 sequence is 15 residues long. Looking up the rest from reference TRBV11-2 and TRBJ2-5 gives the full variable domain: EAGVAQSPRYKIIEKRQSVAFWCNPISGHATLYWYQQILGQGPKLLIQFQNNGVVDDSQLPKDRFSAERLKGVDSTLKIQPAKLEDSAVYLCASSLDAGGQETQYFGPGTRLLVL.

The CDR3 reads CASSVTGNKVDTQYF. For the CDR3, the DNA is TGCGCCAGCAGCGTGACAGGGAACAAGGTAGATACGCAGTATTTT. This chain links TRBV5-1 with TRBJ2-3; 7 positions agree with TRBD1. The ends lost 4 bases at V and 5 bases at J; junction bases unmatched: 10. This CDR3 has 15 amino acids. Germline values: CDR1 SGHRS, CDR2 YFSETQ. The full variable domain, in which reference TRBV5-1 and TRBJ2-3 provide the parts outside the CDR3, is KAGVTQTPRYLIKTRGQQVTLSCSPISGHRSVSWYQQTPGQGLQFLFEYFSETQRNKGNFPGRFSGRQFSNSRSEMNVSTLELGDSALYLCASSVTGNKVDTQYFGPGTRLTVL.

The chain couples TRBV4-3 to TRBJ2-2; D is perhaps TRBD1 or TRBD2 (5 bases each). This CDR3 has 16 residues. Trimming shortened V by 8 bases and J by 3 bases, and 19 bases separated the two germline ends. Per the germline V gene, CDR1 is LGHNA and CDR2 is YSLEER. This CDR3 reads CASSHRGGGHTGELFF. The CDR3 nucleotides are TGCGCCAGCTCCCACCGGGGCGGAGGTCACACCGGGGAGCTGTTTTTT.

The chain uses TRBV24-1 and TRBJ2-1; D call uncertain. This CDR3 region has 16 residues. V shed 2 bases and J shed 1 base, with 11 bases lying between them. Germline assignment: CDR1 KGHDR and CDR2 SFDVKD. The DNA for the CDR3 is TGTGCCACCAGTGATTCATGGTCTGTTTCCTACAATGAGCAGTTCTTC. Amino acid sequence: CATSDSWSVSYNEQFF.

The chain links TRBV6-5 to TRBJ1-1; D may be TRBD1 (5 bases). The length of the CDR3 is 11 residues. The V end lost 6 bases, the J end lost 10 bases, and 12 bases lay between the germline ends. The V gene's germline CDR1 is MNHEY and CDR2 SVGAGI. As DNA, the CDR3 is TGTGCCAGCAGCTCGGGACTCTCAGCTTTCTTT. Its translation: CASSSGLSAFF.

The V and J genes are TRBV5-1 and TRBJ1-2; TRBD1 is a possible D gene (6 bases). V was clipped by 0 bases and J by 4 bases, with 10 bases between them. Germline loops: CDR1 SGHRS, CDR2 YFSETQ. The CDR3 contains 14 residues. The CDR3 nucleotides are TGCGCCAGCAGCTTGGACGGGGGCGCCTATGGCTACACCTTC. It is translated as CASSLDGGAYGYTF.

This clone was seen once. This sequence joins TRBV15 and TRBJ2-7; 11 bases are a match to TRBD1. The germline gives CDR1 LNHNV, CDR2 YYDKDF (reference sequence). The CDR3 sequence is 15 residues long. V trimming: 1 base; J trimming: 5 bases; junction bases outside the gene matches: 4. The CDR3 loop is CATSRGGQGGNEQYF. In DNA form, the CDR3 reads TGTGCCACCAGCAGAGGGGGACAGGGGGGCAACGAGCAGTACTTC.

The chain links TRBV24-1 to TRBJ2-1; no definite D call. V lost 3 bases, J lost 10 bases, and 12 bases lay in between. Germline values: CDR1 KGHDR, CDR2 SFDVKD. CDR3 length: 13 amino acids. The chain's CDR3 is CATSDPLWPEQFF. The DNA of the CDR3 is TGTGCCACCAGTGATCCATTGTGGCCCGAGCAGTTCTTC.

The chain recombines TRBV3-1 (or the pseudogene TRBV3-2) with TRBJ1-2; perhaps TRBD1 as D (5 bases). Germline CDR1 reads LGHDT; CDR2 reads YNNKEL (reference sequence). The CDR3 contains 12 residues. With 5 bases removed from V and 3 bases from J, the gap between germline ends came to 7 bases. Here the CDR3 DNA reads TGTGCCAGCAGCGGGACGGACTATGGCTACACCTTC. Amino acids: CASSGTDYGYTF.

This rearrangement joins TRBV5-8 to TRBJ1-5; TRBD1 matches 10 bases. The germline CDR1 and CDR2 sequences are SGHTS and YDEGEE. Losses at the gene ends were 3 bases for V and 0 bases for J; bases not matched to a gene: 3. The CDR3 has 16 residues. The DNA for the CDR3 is TGTGCCAGCAGCTCGGGACAGGGGAATAGCAATCAGCCCCAGCATTTT. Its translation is CASSSGQGNSNQPQHF.

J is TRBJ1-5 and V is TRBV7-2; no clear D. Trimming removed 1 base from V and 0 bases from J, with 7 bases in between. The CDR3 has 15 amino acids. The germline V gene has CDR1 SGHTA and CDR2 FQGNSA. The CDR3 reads CASSLGHYSNQPQHF. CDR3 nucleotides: TGTGCCAGCAGCTTAGGGCACTATAGCAATCAGCCCCAGCATTTT.

CDR3 nucleotide sequence: TGTGCCAGCAACCCACCGACTTGGAACTATGGCTACACCTTC. This translates into CASNPPTWNYGYTF. The rearrangement links TRBV6-2 or TRBV6-3 to TRBJ1-2; D unclear. Trimming stripped 7 bases from V and 2 bases from J, with 14 bases between. This CDR3 has 14 amino acids. Per germline, CDR1 MNHEY and CDR2 SVGEGT.

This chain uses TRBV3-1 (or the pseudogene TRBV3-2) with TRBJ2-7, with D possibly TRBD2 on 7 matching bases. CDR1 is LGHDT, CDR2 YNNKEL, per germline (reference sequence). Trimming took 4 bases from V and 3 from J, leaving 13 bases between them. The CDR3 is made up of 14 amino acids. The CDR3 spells CASSLGGAHYEQYF. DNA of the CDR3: TGTGCCAGCAGCCTAGGGGGGGCACACTACGAGCAGTACTTC.

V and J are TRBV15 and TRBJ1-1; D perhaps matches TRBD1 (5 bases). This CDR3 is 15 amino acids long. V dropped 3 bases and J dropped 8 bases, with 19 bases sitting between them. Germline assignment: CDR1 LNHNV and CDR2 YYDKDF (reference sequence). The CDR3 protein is CATSSRRDLPREAFF. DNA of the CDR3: TGTGCCACCAGCAGTCGAAGGGACCTCCCGCGCGAAGCTTTCTTT.

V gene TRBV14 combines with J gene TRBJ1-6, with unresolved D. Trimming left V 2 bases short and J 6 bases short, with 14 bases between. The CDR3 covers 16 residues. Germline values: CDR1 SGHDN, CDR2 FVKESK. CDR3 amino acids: CASSQLSGLRNSPLHF. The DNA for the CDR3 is TGTGCCAGCAGCCAATTGAGTGGGTTACGTAATTCACCCCTCCACTTT.

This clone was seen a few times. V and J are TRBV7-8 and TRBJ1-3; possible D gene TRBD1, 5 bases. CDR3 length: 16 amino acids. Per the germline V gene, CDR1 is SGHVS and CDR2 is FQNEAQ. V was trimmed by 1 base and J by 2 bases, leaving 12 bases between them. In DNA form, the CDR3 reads TGTGCCAGCAGCTTAGACCGAGTGGGGGCTGGAAACACCATATATTTT. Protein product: CASSLDRVGAGNTIYF.

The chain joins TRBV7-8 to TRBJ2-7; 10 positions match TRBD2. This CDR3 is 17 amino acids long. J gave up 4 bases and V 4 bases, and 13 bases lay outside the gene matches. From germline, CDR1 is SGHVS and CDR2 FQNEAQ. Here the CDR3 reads CASSSLAGGFGAYEQYV. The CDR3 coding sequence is TGTGCCAGCAGCTCCTTAGCGGGGGGCTTCGGGGCTTACGAGCAGTACGTC.

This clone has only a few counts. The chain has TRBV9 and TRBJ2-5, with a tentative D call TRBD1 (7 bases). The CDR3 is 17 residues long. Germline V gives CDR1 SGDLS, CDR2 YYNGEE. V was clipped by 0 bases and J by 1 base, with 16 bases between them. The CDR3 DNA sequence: TGTGCCAGCAGCGTAGCTCGGGCAGGGGGGTTCCAAGAGACCCAGTACTTC. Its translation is CASSVARAGGFQETQYF.

The CDR3 protein is CASRPGFNQPQHF. In DNA, the CDR3 is TGTGCCAGCAGGCCAGGGTTCAATCAGCCCCAGCATTTT. The chain has TRBV28 and TRBJ1-5; possibly TRBD1 for D (5 bases). This CDR3 region has 13 residues. The germline V gene has CDR1 MDHEN and CDR2 SYDVKM. V was shortened by 6 bases and J by 3 bases, with 9 bases between the two germline ends.

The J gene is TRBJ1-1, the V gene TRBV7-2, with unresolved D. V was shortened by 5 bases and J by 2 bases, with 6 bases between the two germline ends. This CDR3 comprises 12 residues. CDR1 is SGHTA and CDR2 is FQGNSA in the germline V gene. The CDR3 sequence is CASSHSNTEAFF. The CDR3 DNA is TGTGCCAGCAGCCACAGCAACACTGAAGCTTTCTTT.

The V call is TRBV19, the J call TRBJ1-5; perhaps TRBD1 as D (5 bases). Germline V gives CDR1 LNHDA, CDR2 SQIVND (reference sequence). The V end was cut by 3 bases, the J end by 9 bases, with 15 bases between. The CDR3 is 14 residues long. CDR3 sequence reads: CASSMGQTIGPQHF. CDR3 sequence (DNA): TGTGCCAGTAGTATGGGGCAGACCATCGGGCCCCAGCATTTT.

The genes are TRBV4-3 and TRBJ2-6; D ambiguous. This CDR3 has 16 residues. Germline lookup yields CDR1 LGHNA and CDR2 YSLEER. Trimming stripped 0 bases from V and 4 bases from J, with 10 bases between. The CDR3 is CASSQETGSGANVLTF. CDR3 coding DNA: TGCGCCAGCAGCCAAGAGACTGGATCCGGGGCCAACGTCCTGACTTTC.

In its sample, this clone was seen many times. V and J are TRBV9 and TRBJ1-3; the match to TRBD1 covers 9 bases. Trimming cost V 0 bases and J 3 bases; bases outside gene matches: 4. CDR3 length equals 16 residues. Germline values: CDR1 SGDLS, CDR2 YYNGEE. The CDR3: CASSVDQTGGGNTIYF. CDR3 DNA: TGTGCCAGCAGCGTAGATCAGACAGGGGGTGGAAACACCATATATTTT.

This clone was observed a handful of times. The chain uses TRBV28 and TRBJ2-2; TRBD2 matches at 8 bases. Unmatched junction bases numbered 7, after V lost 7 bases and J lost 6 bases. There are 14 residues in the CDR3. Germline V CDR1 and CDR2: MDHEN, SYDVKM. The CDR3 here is CASTPPGRAGELFF. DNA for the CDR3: TGTGCCAGCACCCCCCCCGGGAGGGCCGGGGAGCTGTTTTTT.